This T cell receptor (beta chain) was identified in a study of Ad26.COV2.S vaccination and SARS-CoV-2 variants. Study at large: Ad26.COV2.S, an intramuscular injection, was given once or twice 56 days apart.

Study results and caveats: CD8+ and CD4+ T cells specific for spike reportedly responded with substantial breadth after vaccination.

Trimming stripped 10 bases from V and 7 bases from J, with 19 bases between. Germline lookup yields CDR1 SNHLY and CDR2 FYNNEI. The CDR3 totals 13 residues. In regard to this clone: Its specificity is not known.

Produced via immunoSEQ multiplex PCR; TCRdb's table is partial and in-frame only. The sample has about 320,000 clones; roughly 84% are singletons. Regarding treatment: roughly 18 received Ad26.COV2.S at low or high dose, single or two shots; 5 received placebo; per-sample allocation not given. Vaccine and placebo recipients were sampled on day 63 after the first injection. An 18-55-year-old adult in Boston served as donor. The chain employs TRBV2 and TRBJ2-5, with a possible D match to TRBD2 (5 bases). The source of this sequence is a person aged 18-65 years who received the Ad26.COV2.S COVID-19 vaccine or a placebo. Material: peripheral blood, obtained in a trial of Ad26.COV2.S vaccine versus placebo. The DNA for the CDR3 is TGTGCCATCCGGGTAGACTCGGCGGGGACCCAGTACTTC. Protein sequence: CAIRVDSAGTQYF.